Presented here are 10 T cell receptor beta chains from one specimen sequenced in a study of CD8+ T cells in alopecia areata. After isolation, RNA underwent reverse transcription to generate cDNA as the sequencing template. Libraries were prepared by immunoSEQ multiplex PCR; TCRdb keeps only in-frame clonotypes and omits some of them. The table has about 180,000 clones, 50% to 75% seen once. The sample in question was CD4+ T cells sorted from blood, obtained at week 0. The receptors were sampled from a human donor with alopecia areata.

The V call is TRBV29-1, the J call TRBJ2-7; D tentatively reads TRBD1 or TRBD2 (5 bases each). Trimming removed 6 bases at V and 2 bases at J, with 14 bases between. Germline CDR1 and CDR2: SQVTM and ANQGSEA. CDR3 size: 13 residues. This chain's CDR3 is CSVDRDGTYEQYF. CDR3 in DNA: TGCAGCGTAGATCGGGACGGGACCTACGAGCAGTACTTC.

The CDR3 bases are TGTGCCAGCAGTCCTTGGGACAGGGGTGAAAAACTGTTTTTT. Translation gives CASSPWDRGEKLFF. The chain combines TRBV6-1 with TRBJ1-4; the match to TRBD1 covers 10 bases. Per germline, CDR1 MNHNS and CDR2 SASEGT. Trimming removed 5 bases from V and 7 bases from J; junction bases left unmatched: 4. CDR3 size: 14 residues.

CDR3 DNA: TGTGCCAGCAGCCAAGAAAAGGGGCGGGGGGGACAAGATACGCAGTATTTT. It codes for CASSQEKGRGGQDTQYF. The chain couples TRBV4-2 to TRBJ2-3, with 9 bases fitting TRBD2. J gave up 5 bases and V 0 bases, and 9 bases lay outside the gene matches. The CDR3 spans 17 residues. Germline CDR1 LGHNA, CDR2 YNFKEQ.

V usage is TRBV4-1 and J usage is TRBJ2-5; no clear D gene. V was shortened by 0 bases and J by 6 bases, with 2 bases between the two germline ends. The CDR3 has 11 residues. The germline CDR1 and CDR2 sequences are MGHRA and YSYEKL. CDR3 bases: TGCGCCAGCAGCCAAGATAAGACCCAGTACTTC. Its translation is CASSQDKTQYF.

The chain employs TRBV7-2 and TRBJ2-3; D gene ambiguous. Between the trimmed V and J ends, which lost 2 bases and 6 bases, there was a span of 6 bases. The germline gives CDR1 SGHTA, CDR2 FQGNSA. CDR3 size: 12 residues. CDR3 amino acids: CASSLWPDTQYF. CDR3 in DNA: TGTGCCAGCAGCTTATGGCCCGATACGCAGTATTTT. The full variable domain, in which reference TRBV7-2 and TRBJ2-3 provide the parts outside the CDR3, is GAGVSQSPSNKVTEKGKDVELRCDPISGHTALYWYRQSLGQGLEFLIYFQGNSAPDKSGLPSDRFSAERTGGSVSTLTIQRTQQEDSAVYLCASSLWPDTQYFGPGTRLTVL.

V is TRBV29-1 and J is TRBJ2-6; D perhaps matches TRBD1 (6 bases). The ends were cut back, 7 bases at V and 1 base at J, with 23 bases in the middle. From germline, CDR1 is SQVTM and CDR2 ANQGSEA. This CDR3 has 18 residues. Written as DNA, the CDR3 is TGCAGCGCCCTAGGGGGAGAAACTTCGAATTCTGGGGCCAACGTCCTGACTTTC. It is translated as CSALGGETSNSGANVLTF. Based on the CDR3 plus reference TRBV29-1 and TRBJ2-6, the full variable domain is SAVISQKPSRDICQRGTSLTIQCQVDSQVTMMFWYRQQPGQSLTLIATANQGSEATYESGFVIDKFPISRPNLTFSTLTVSNMSPEDSSIYLCSALGGETSNSGANVLTFGAGSRLTVL.

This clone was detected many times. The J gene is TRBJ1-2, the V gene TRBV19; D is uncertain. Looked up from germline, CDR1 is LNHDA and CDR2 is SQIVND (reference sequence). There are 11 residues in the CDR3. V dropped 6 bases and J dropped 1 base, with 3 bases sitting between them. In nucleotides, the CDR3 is TGTGCCAGTAGGGATAACTATGGCTACACCTTC. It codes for CASRDNYGYTF.

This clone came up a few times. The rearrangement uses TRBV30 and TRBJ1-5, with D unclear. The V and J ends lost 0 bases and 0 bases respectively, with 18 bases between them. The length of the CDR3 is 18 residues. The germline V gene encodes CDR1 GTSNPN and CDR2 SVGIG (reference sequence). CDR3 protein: CAWSVQRVSVNSNQPQHF. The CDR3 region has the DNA TGTGCCTGGAGTGTTCAAAGGGTATCGGTGAATAGCAATCAGCCCCAGCATTTT.

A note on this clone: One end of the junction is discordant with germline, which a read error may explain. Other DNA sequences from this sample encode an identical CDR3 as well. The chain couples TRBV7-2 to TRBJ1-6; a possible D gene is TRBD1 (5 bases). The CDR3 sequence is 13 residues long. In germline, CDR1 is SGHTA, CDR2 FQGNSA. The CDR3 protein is CASSPGAYSPLHF. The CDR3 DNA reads TGCGCCAGCAGCCCTGGGGCGTATTCACCCCTCCACTTT.

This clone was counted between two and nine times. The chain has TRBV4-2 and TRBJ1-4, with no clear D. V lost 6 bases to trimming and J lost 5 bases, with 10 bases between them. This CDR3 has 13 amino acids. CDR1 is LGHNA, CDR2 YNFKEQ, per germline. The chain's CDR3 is CASSPPGNEKLFF. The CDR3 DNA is TGTGCCAGCAGTCCGCCCGGGAATGAAAAACTGTTTTTT.